Below are 29 T cell receptor beta chains sequenced from a single sample in a study of patients and donors after allogeneic stem cell transplantation. MiXCR was run by TCRdb on the RT-PCR reads, yielding one entry per CDR3 protein. The sample lists about a million distinct CDR3 sequences; about a sixth were seen once. The source material was blood, either unsorted or a sorted T cell fraction (not recorded which). These receptors were taken from a human donor who was either an allogeneic HSCT recipient or a stem cell or donor lymphocyte infusion donor (not recorded which). It is not recorded whose cells these are; they may come from a transplant donor.

J is TRBJ2-1 and V is TRBV5-1, with TRBD2 matching 12 bases. This CDR3 has 18 amino acids. CDR1 is SGHRS and CDR2 is YFSETQ in the germline V gene. J lost 1 base, V lost 3 bases, and 8 bases had no gene match. CDR3 coding DNA: TGCGCCAGCAGCTACCTAGCGGGAGGGCCCACATCCTACAATGAGCAGTTCTTC. It codes for CASSYLAGGPTSYNEQFF.

The chain uses TRBV7-9 and TRBJ2-7; tentatively, D is TRBD2 (7 bases). The CDR3 loop spans 14 amino acids. Trimming cost V 4 bases and J 11 bases, with 21 bases left between them. The germline V gene has CDR1 SEHNR and CDR2 FQNEAQ (reference sequence). CDR3 in amino acids: CASSSGRGANGEYF. As DNA, the CDR3 is TGTGCCAGCAGCTCCGGACGGGGGGCTAACGGGGAGTACTTC.

Many counts were recorded for this clonotype. The gene calls are TRBV4-1 and TRBJ1-2, with D possibly TRBD1 on 6 matching bases. The V and J ends lost 4 bases and 1 base respectively, with 16 bases between them. Germline V lookup: CDR1 MGHRA, CDR2 YSYEKL. CDR3 size: 16 residues. The CDR3 is CASSRPTGRNNYGYTF. DNA of the CDR3: TGCGCCAGCAGCCGTCCAACAGGGCGTAATAACTATGGCTACACCTTC.

This chain connects TRBV20-1 to TRBJ2-1, with D unclear. The CDR3 extends over 10 amino acids. Germline CDR1 and CDR2: DFQATT and SNEGSKA (reference sequence). The V and J ends lost 3 bases and 14 bases respectively, with 11 bases between them. CDR3 loop: CSASIGSEFF. The CDR3 DNA sequence: TGCAGTGCTAGTATAGGCAGTGAGTTCTTC.

The V call is TRBV24-1, the J call TRBJ1-2, with 9 bases lining up with TRBD1. This CDR3 contains 14 residues. Trimming cost V 7 bases and J 9 bases; bases outside gene matches: 11. Germline loops: CDR1 KGHDR, CDR2 SFDVKD. The CDR3 spells CATRDNRDRDRYTF. CDR3 sequence (DNA): TGTGCCACCAGGGATAACCGGGACAGGGATCGCTACACCTTC.

This sequence joins TRBV20-1 and TRBJ1-1; D gene ambiguous. CDR1 and CDR2 from the germline V gene are DFQATT and SNEGSKA (reference sequence). V gave up 3 bases and J gave up 5 bases, with 13 bases separating them. The CDR3 has 13 residues. The CDR3 protein is CSARTPVGTEAFF. In DNA, the CDR3 is TGCAGTGCTAGGACACCCGTAGGTACTGAAGCTTTCTTT.

The rearrangement joins TRBV10-3 to TRBJ1-5, with 8 nucleotides matching TRBD1. Trimming removed 3 bases from V and 2 bases from J; junction bases left unmatched: 9. The CDR3 runs 17 residues. CDR1 is ENHRY and CDR2 is SYGVKD in the germline V gene. For the CDR3, the DNA is TGTGCCATCAGTGAAGCCGACAGGGGAATTGGCAATCAGCCCCAGCATTTT. Its translation: CAISEADRGIGNQPQHF.

This clonotype was counted a single time. The rearrangement links TRBV6-2 or TRBV6-3 to TRBJ1-2; D is possibly TRBD1 (5 bases). V was trimmed by 5 bases and J by 7 bases, leaving 17 bases between them. The CDR3 consists of 14 residues. CDR1 and CDR2 (germline): MNHEY, SVGEGT. CDR3 region: CASSHDSGPPGYTF. The DNA of the CDR3 is TGTGCCAGCAGTCACGACAGTGGCCCCCCTGGCTACACCTTC.

The chain is built from TRBV21-1 and TRBJ2-3; TRBD2 is taken as the D call from the table, unchecked against the DNA. TRBV21-1 is reported as a pseudogene. The CDR3 runs 18 residues. This CDR3 reads CASSKNGYVRESPDTQYF. CDR3 DNA: TGTGCCAGCAGCAAAAACGGCTACGTGCGGGAGAGCCCAGATACGCAGTATTTT.

This clonotype was observed a handful of times. The chain employs TRBV20-1 and TRBJ2-7; D is uncertain. Per the germline V gene, CDR1 is DFQATT and CDR2 is SNEGSKA (reference sequence). Trimming shortened V by 5 bases and J by 3 bases, and 14 bases separated the two germline ends. The CDR3 loop spans 13 amino acids. In nucleotides, the CDR3 is TGCAGTGCTCAAAAGGACCCCCTCTACGAGCAGTACTTC. It translates to CSAQKDPLYEQYF.

This clonotype has only a few counts. The rearrangement links TRBV12-3 or TRBV12-4 to TRBJ2-2; 7 bases agree with TRBD1. The junction had 6 bases not matched to a gene; V was cut back by 5 bases and J by 3 bases. The CDR3 has 15 amino acids. The CDR3 DNA follows: TGTGCCAGCAGTGTGACAGGGACCCACACCGGGGAGCTGTTTTTT. Translated, it gives CASSVTGTHTGELFF.

At least ten counts were recorded for this clonotype. V gene TRBV5-1 combines with J gene TRBJ2-5; D possibly corresponds to TRBD2 (6 bases). The germline V gene encodes CDR1 SGHRS and CDR2 YFSETQ. The CDR3 covers 13 residues. The V gene lost 4 bases and the J gene lost 7 bases, with 14 bases spanning the gap. This chain's CDR3 is CASSTGQAGTQYF. The CDR3 nucleotides read TGCGCCAGCAGCACGGGTCAAGCGGGGACCCAGTACTTC.

There are a few counts of this clonotype. The genes are TRBV5-4 and TRBJ2-7; D not certain. Germline lookup yields CDR1 SGHNT and CDR2 YYREEE (reference sequence). The germline V and J ends were trimmed by 3 bases and 7 bases, with 8 bases remaining between them. The CDR3 is 11 residues long. CDR3 sequence reads: CASSSLKEQYF. The CDR3 DNA reads TGTGCCAGCAGCTCACTAAAGGAGCAGTACTTC.

This clonotype was seen a few times. The V gene is TRBV6-1, the J gene TRBJ2-7; D is unclear. The germline V and J ends were trimmed by 5 bases and 3 bases, with 17 bases remaining between them. Germline V CDR1 and CDR2: MNHNS, SASEGT. The CDR3 runs 15 residues. The DNA for the CDR3 is TGTGCCAGCAGTCCCCAATCCGGGCCCAGCTACGAGCAGTACTTC. Translation: CASSPQSGPSYEQYF.

This clonotype was recorded many times. The chain employs TRBV25-1 and TRBJ2-7, with D perhaps matching TRBD2 (6 bases). The V gene's germline CDR1 is MGHDK and CDR2 SYGVNS. The CDR3 contains 15 residues. The germline V and J ends were trimmed by 0 bases and 5 bases, with 14 bases remaining between them. DNA of the CDR3: TGTGCCAGCAGTGAATATGCTTTCGGGGGAAACGAGCAGTACTTC. It specifies CASSEYAFGGNEQYF.

This chain joins TRBV27 and TRBJ2-7, with 8 bases lining up with TRBD1. Germline V gene sequence: CDR1 MNHEY, CDR2 SMNVEV (reference sequence). The length of the CDR3 is 16 residues. V shed 5 bases, J shed 1 base, and the junction held 10 bases outside the gene matches. This chain's CDR3 is CASSMTGVRGSYEQYF. As DNA, the CDR3 is TGTGCCAGCAGTATGACAGGGGTTAGGGGATCCTACGAGCAGTACTTC.

The J gene is TRBJ2-3, the V gene TRBV20-1; 7 positions match TRBD2. The CDR3 extends over 13 amino acids. Germline V CDR1 and CDR2: DFQATT, SNEGSKA (reference sequence). CDR3 nucleotides: TGCAGCCCCGACCTAGCGGCAACAGATACGCAGTATTTT. Amino acid sequence: CSPDLAATDTQYF.

The gene calls are TRBV5-1 and TRBJ2-2; D is uncertain. CDR3 size: 13 residues. V was cut by 8 bases and J by 3 bases, with 11 bases left in between. CDR1 SGHRS and CDR2 YFSETQ come from the germline V gene. CDR3 nucleotides: TGCGCCAGTGCTCCTGTGTACACCGGGGAGCTGTTTTTT. As protein: CASAPVYTGELFF. Full variable domain (remainder filled in from reference TRBV5-1 and TRBJ2-2): KAGVTQTPRYLIKTRGQQVTLSCSPISGHRSVSWYQQTPGQGLQFLFEYFSETQRNKGNFPGRFSGRQFSNSRSEMNVSTLELGDSALYLCASAPVYTGELFFGEGSRLTVL.

The V gene is TRBV6-1, the J gene TRBJ1-5; D remains ambiguous. This CDR3 has 15 amino acids. Trimming took 3 bases from V and 5 from J, leaving 14 bases between them. From germline, CDR1 is MNHNS and CDR2 SASEGT. CDR3 residues: CASSDMAYGDQPQHF. The CDR3 DNA reads as TGTGCCAGCAGTGACATGGCATATGGGGATCAGCCCCAGCATTTT.

The table lists this clonotype with a few counts. The V call is TRBV6-5, the J call TRBJ2-1, with D perhaps TRBD1 (6 bases). The CDR3 is made up of 14 amino acids. Germline V CDR1 and CDR2: MNHEY, SVGAGI. V lost 2 bases and J lost 8, with 13 bases in between. CDR3 amino acids: CASSYRGSRYEQFF. The CDR3 coding sequence is TGTGCCAGCAGTTACAGGGGGAGTCGCTATGAGCAGTTCTTC.

CDR3 DNA sequence: TGTGCCAGCAGCTTAGGATCCGGCGGCGGCACCGGGGAGCTGTTTTTT. The encoded protein is CASSLGSGGGTGELFF. The chain is built from TRBV7-9 and TRBJ2-2; unclear D gene. Trimming stripped 1 base from V and 4 bases from J, with 13 bases between. The CDR3 contains 16 residues. The germline V gene has CDR1 SEHNR and CDR2 FQNEAQ (reference sequence).

This clonotype was observed at least ten times. The chain carries TRBV12-3 or TRBV12-4 and TRBJ1-5, with 8 bases lining up with TRBD1. There are 15 residues in the CDR3. Losses at the gene ends were 5 bases for V and 7 bases for J; bases not matched to a gene: 10. The CDR3 nucleotides are TGTGCCAGCAGTGCGGACAGGGTCGGGAACCAGCCCCAGCATTTT. Protein product: CASSADRVGNQPQHF.

The count of this clonotype is one. The rearrangement joins TRBV19 to TRBJ2-1; D gene unclear. Germline CDR1 reads LNHDA; CDR2 reads SQIVND (reference sequence). This CDR3 contains 14 residues. The V end was cut by 10 bases, the J end by 0 bases, with 13 bases between. The CDR3 DNA reads TGTGCCACCTCAGTAGCTAGCTCCTACAATGAGCAGTTCTTC. Encoded protein: CATSVASSYNEQFF.

The table lists this clonotype with a few counts. The chain carries TRBV5-1 and TRBJ1-5, with D unresolved. Germline V gene lookup returns CDR1 SGHRS and CDR2 YFSETQ. The CDR3 runs 11 residues. Trimming took off 3 bases at V and 5 bases at J, with 3 bases between the two ends. The CDR3: CASSSDQPQHF. CDR3 nucleotide sequence: TGCGCCAGCAGCTCAGATCAGCCCCAGCATTTT. Based on the CDR3 plus reference TRBV5-1 and TRBJ1-5, the full variable domain is KAGVTQTPRYLIKTRGQQVTLSCSPISGHRSVSWYQQTPGQGLQFLFEYFSETQRNKGNFPGRFSGRQFSNSRSEMNVSTLELGDSALYLCASSSDQPQHFGDGTRLSIL.

This clonotype has more than one count but fewer than ten. This chain links TRBV7-6 with TRBJ1-1, with D possibly matching TRBD1 (6 bases). The germline V gene encodes CDR1 SGHVS and CDR2 FNYEAQ. The length of the CDR3 is 14 residues. Trimming left V 5 bases short and J 11 bases short, with 21 bases between. CDR3 DNA: TGTGCCAGCAGCCAAATTATACAGGGAGTAGGGGCTTTCTTT. Its translation: CASSQIIQGVGAFF.

This chain uses TRBV10-3 with TRBJ2-7; tentatively, D is TRBD1 or TRBD2 (5 bases each). The CDR3 is made up of 13 amino acids. CDR1 and CDR2 (germline): ENHRY, SYGVKD. V was pared by 4 bases and J by 5 bases, with 12 bases between. This CDR3 is CAISGGRVDEQYF. The CDR3 coding sequence is TGTGCCATCAGTGGGGGACGGGTAGACGAGCAGTACTTC.

CDR3 region: CSALRDIGTDTQYF. CDR3 nucleotides: TGCAGCGCCCTCCGGGACATTGGCACAGATACGCAGTATTTT. The chain uses TRBV29-1 and TRBJ2-3; tentatively, D is TRBD1 (6 bases). This CDR3 spans 14 amino acids. Germline assignment: CDR1 SQVTM and CDR2 ANQGSEA. Trimming cost V 7 bases and J 1 base, with 15 bases left between them.

This clonotype was detected only a few times. The chain employs TRBV11-1 and TRBJ2-1, with unresolved D. Germline CDR1 and CDR2: SGHAT and FQDESV (reference sequence). This CDR3 comprises 15 residues. With 5 bases removed from V and 6 bases from J, the gap between germline ends came to 17 bases. The CDR3 nucleotides read TGTGCCAGCAGCGATAACCACCCGGGTCTCAATGAGCAGTTCTTC. This encodes CASSDNHPGLNEQFF.

There are a few counts of this clonotype. V usage is TRBV2 and J usage is TRBJ1-2; D perhaps matches TRBD1 (6 bases). Per the germline V gene, CDR1 is SNHLY and CDR2 is FYNNEI. The CDR3 consists of 14 residues. V was cut by 5 bases and J by 0 bases, with 10 bases left in between. The CDR3 is CASSRTAANYGYTF. The CDR3 nucleotides read TGTGCCAGCAGTCGGACAGCAGCTAACTATGGCTACACCTTC.